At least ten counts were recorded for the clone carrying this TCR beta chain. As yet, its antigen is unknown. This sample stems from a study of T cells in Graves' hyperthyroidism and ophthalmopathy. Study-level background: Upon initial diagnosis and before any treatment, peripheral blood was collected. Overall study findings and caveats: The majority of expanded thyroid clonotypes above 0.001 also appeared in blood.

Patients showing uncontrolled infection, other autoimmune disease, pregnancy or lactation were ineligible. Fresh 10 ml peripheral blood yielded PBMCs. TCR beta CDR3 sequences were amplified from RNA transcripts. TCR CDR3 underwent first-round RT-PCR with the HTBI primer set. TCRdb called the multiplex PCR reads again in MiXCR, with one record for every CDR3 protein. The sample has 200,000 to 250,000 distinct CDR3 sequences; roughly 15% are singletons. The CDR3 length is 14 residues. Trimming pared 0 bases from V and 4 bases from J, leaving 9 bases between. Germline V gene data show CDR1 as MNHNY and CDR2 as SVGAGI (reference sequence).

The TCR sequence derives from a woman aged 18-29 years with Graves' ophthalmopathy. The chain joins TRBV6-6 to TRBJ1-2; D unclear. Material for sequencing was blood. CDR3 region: CASSYSKAGYGYTF. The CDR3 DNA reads TGTGCCAGCAGTTACTCGAAAGCGGGCTATGGCTACACCTTC.